This record concerns one T cell receptor (beta chain) sequence. Being one base from a much bigger clone, this may be a read error. The sample comes from a study of tumor-infiltrating lymphocytes in primary liver carcinoma. The blood RNA (from unsorted whole blood) was obtained, and germline DNA was also extracted. With a constant-region primer, TCR beta cDNA was made from approximately 520 ng of total RNA. Amplification in three nested multiplex PCR rounds with slightly modified ARM-PCR gave rise to TCR beta libraries. TCRdb called the multiplex PCR reads again in MiXCR, with one record for every CDR3 protein. The profile shows 310,000 or so distinct CDR3 sequences, roughly two thirds of them singletons. This clonotype was obtained from a man aged 35-49 years with primary liver carcinoma and hepatitis B virus infection. Specimen: peripheral blood.

The CDR3 sequence is CASSFKRHLLNEQFF. In DNA form, the CDR3 reads TGTGCCAGCAGTTTCAAGCGGCATCTCCTCAATGAGCAGTTCTTC. The V gene is TRBV12-3 or TRBV12-4, the J gene TRBJ2-1; perhaps TRBD2 as D (5 bases). V was pared by 3 bases and J by 6 bases, with 15 bases between. CDR3 size: 15 residues.